The subject of this entry is one T cell receptor (beta chain). Only in-frame clones appear in the TCRdb table, and some are missing; sequencing was by immunoSEQ multiplex PCR. This sample has about 72,000 clones, with roughly 91% found just once. This entry belongs to a study of T cell changes during pregnancy in multiple sclerosis. Sequenced here: peripheral blood, sampled in the third trimester of pregnancy. This clonotype was obtained from a female donor in good health, enrolled as a control in a pregnancy study.

The CDR3 nucleotides read TGTGCCAGCAGTTTTGGAGGGGTTGACTATGGCTACACCTTC. It translates to CASSFGGVDYGYTF. This chain joins TRBV5-6 and TRBJ1-2, with a possible D match to TRBD1 (5 bases). V lost 5 bases, J lost 3 bases, and 14 bases lay in between. The germline V gene encodes CDR1 SGHDT and CDR2 YYEEEE. This CDR3 comprises 14 residues.